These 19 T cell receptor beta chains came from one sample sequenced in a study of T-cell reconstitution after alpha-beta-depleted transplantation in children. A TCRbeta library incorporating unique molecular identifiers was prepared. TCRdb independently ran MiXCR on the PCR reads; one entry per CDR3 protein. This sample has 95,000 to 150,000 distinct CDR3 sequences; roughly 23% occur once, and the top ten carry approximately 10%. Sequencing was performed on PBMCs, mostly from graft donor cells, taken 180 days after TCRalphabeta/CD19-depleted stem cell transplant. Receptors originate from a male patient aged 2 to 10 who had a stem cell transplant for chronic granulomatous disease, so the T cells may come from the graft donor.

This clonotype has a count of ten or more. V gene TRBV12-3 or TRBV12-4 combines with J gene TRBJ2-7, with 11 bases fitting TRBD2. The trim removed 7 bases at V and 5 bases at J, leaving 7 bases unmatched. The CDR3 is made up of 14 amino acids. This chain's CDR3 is CASTFSGRADEQYF. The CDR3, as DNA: TGTGCCAGCACCTTTAGCGGGAGGGCCGACGAGCAGTACTTC.

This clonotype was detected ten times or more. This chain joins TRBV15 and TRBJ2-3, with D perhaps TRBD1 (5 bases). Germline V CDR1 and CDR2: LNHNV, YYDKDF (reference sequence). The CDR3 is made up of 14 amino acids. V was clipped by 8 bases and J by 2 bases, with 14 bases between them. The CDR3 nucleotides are TGTGCCACCTTTGGGGCAGGGCTCACAGATACGCAGTATTTT. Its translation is CATFGAGLTDTQYF.

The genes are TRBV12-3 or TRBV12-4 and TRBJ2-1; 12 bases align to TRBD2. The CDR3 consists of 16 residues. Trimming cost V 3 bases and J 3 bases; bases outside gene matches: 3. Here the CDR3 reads CASSFGLAGNYNEQFF. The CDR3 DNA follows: TGTGCCAGCAGTTTCGGACTAGCGGGAAACTACAATGAGCAGTTCTTC.

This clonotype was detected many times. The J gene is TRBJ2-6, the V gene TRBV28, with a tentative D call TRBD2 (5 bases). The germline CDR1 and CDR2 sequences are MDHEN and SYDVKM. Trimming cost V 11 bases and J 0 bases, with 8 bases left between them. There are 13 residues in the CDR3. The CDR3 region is CAGRSSGANVLTF. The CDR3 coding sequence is TGTGCCGGGAGATCCTCTGGGGCCAACGTCCTGACTTTC.

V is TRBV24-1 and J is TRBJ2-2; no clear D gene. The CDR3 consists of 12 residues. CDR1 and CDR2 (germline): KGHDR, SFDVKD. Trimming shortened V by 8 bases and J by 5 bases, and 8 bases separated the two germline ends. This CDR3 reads CATIATTGELFF. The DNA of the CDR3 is TGTGCCACCATCGCCACAACCGGGGAGCTGTTTTTT.

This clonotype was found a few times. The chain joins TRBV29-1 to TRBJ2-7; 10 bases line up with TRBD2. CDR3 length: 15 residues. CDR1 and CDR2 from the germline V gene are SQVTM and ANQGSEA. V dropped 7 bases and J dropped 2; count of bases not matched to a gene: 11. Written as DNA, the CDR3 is TGCAGCGCTGCGGAGGGGACTAGCGCCACCTACGAGCAGTACTTC. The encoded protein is CSAAEGTSATYEQYF.

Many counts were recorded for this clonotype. Written as DNA, the CDR3 is TGCGCCAGCAGGGGACAAACCGGGGAGCTGTTTTTT. Its translation is CASRGQTGELFF. The V call is TRBV5-1, the J call TRBJ2-2, with a weak D call TRBD1 (6 bases). The CDR3 runs 12 residues. Germline V gene sequence: CDR1 SGHRS, CDR2 YFSETQ. V lost 5 bases, J lost 5 bases, and 7 bases lay in between.

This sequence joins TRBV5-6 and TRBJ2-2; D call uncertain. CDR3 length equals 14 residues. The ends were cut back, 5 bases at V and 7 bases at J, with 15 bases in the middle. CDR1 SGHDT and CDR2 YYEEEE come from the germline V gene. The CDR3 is CASSRTLEFGELFF. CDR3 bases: TGTGCCAGCAGTAGAACGTTGGAATTCGGGGAGCTGTTTTTT.

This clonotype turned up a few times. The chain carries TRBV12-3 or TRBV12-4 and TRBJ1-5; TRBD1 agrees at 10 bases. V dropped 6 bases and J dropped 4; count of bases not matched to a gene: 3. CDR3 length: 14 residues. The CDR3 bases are TGTGCCAGCAGGTCGGGACAGGGGAATCAGCCCCAGCATTTT. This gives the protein CASRSGQGNQPQHF.

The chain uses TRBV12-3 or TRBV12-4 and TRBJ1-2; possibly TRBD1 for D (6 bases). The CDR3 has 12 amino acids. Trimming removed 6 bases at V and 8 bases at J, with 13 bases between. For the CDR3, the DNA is TGTGCCAGCAGGGGGGCTGGGGGCGGCTACACCTTC. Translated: CASRGAGGGYTF.

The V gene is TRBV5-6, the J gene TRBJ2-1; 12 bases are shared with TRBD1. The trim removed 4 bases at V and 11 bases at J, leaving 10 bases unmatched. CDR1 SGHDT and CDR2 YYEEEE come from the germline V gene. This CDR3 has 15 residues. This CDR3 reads CASSHGTGGSNQQFF. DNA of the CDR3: TGTGCCAGCAGCCACGGGACAGGGGGCTCGAATCAGCAGTTCTTC.

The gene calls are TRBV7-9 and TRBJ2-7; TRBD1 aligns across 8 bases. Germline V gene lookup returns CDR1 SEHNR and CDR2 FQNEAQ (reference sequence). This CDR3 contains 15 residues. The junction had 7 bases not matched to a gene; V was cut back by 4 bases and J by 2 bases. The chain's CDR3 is CASSSEGQGPYEQYF. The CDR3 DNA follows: TGTGCCAGCAGCTCCGAAGGACAGGGACCCTACGAGCAGTACTTC.

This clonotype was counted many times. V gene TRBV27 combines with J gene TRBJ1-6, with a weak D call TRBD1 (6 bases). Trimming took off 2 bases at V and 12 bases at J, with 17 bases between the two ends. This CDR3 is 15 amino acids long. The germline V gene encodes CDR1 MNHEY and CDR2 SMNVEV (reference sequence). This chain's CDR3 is CASSLQGPTLLPLHF. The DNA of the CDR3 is TGTGCCAGCAGTTTACAGGGGCCAACCCTCCTACCCCTCCACTTT.

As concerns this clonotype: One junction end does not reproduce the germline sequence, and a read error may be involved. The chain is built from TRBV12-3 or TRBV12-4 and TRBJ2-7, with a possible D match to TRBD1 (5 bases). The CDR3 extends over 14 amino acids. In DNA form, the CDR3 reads TGTGCCAGCAGTTTAGACAGGACAATCTACGAGCGGTACTTC. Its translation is CASSLDRTIYERYF.

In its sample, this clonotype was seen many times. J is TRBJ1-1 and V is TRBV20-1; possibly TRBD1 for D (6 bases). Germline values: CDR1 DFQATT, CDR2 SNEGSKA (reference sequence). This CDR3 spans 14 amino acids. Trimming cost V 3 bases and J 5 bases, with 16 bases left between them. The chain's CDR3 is CSASTQRGKTEAFF. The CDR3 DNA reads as TGCAGTGCTAGTACCCAGAGGGGGAAAACTGAAGCTTTCTTT.

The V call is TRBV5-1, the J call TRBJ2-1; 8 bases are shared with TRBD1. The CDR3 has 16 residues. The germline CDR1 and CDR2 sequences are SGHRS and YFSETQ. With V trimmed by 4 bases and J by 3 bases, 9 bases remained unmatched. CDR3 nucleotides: TGCGCCAGCAGCCGCCAGGGGGCGGTTGGCTACAATGAGCAGTTCTTC. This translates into CASSRQGAVGYNEQFF.

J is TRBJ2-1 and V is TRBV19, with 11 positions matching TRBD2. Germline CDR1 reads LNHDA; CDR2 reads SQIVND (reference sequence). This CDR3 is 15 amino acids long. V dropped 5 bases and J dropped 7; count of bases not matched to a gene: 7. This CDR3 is CASSSRLAGLNEQFF. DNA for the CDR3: TGTGCCAGTAGTTCCCGACTAGCGGGACTAAATGAGCAGTTCTTC.

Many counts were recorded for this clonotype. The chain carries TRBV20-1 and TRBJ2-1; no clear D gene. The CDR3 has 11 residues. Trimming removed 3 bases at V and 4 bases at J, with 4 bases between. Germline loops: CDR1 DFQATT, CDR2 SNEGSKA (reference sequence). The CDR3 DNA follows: TGCAGTGCTAGGCCTTACAATGAGCAGTTCTTC. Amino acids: CSARPYNEQFF.

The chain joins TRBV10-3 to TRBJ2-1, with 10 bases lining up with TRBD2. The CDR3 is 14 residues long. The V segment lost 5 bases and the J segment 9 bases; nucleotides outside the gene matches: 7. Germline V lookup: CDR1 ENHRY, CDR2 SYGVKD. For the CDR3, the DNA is TGTGCCATCAGTCGCGAGATAGCGGGGGGTGAGCAGTTCTTC. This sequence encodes CAISREIAGGEQFF.